The 18 T cell receptor beta chains below all came from one sample that was sequenced in a study of T cell responses to AZD1222 COVID-19 vaccine. Measured with immunoSEQ multiplex PCR; TCRdb has only the in-frame clones, and not every one. This table holds fewer than 110,000 clones, about 90% found once. The specimen comprised peripheral blood, sampled on day 0 of AZD1222 vaccination. The receptors originated from an adult in good health.

The chain links TRBV11-2 to TRBJ2-2; D is tentatively TRBD1 or TRBD2 (6 bases each). The ends were cut back, 2 bases at V and 4 bases at J, with 17 bases in the middle. The CDR3 covers 17 residues. CDR1 is SGHAT, CDR2 FQNNGV, per germline. The CDR3 bases are TGTGCCAGCAGCTTAAGGGCCGGGGGCCAGAGCACCGGGGAGCTGTTTTTT. It is translated as CASSLRAGGQSTGELFF.

The rearrangement links TRBV2 to TRBJ2-1, with 7 bases that match TRBD2. The CDR3 runs 15 residues. Germline V CDR1 and CDR2: SNHLY, FYNNEI. Trimming removed 6 bases from V and 1 base from J; junction bases left unmatched: 6. The CDR3: CASSPGGGSYNEQFF. The CDR3 DNA reads as TGTGCCAGCAGCCCTGGGGGGGGGTCCTACAATGAGCAGTTCTTC.

The chain recombines TRBV3-1 (or the pseudogene TRBV3-2) with TRBJ2-2; D unresolved. The CDR3 has 15 residues. Germline V gene lookup returns CDR1 LGHDT and CDR2 YNNKEL (reference sequence). V was trimmed by 0 bases and J by 6 bases, leaving 11 bases between them. The DNA for the CDR3 is TGTGCCAGCAGCCAAGATCCATTGGGCTCCGGGGAGCTGTTTTTT. This codes for CASSQDPLGSGELFF.

This sequence joins TRBV6-5 and TRBJ2-1; 10 nucleotides align to TRBD1. This CDR3 comprises 16 residues. Germline loops: CDR1 MNHEY, CDR2 SVGAGI. V lost 0 bases, J lost 4 bases, and 3 bases stayed unmatched. This CDR3 reads CASSYSGTGDYNEQFF. As DNA, the CDR3 is TGTGCCAGCAGTTACTCCGGGACAGGGGATTACAATGAGCAGTTCTTC.

The chain couples TRBV11-2 to TRBJ2-7; D might be TRBD1 (6 bases). CDR1 SGHAT and CDR2 FQNNGV come from the germline V gene. The CDR3 totals 14 residues. The V end lost 5 bases, the J end lost 2 bases, and 13 bases lay between the germline ends. The CDR3 protein is CASSTQQGPYEQYF. DNA of the CDR3: TGTGCCAGCAGCACCCAACAGGGACCCTACGAGCAGTACTTC.

The chain joins TRBV29-1 to TRBJ1-1; 7 nucleotides match TRBD1. Trimming took 4 bases from V and 3 from J; bases not matched to a gene: 8. Germline CDR1 reads SQVTM; CDR2 reads ANQGSEA. The CDR3 runs to 14 residues. CDR3 amino acids: CSVGRDSLDTEAFF. CDR3 bases: TGCAGCGTTGGCCGGGACAGCTTAGACACTGAAGCTTTCTTT.

This sequence joins TRBV16 and TRBJ1-3; D is unresolved. Germline V gives CDR1 KGHSY, CDR2 FQNENV. V was shortened by 0 bases and J by 4 bases, with 10 bases between the two germline ends. The CDR3 totals 15 residues. CDR3 DNA: TGTGCCAGCAGCCAATCGCCAGAGAGAGGAAACACCATATATTTT. Residues: CASSQSPERGNTIYF.

The chain employs TRBV19 and TRBJ1-5, with TRBD1 matching over 8 bases. The V gene's germline CDR1 is LNHDA and CDR2 SQIVND (reference sequence). This CDR3 has 15 amino acids. Trimming at V came to 4 bases and at J to 3 bases, leaving 5 bases not matched to a gene. CDR3 in amino acids: CASSTGTGINQPQHF. The CDR3 DNA reads as TGTGCCAGTAGTACGGGGACAGGTATCAATCAGCCCCAGCATTTT.

The chain combines TRBV5-5 with TRBJ2-1, with D possibly being TRBD2 (6 bases). V was cut by 4 bases and J by 10 bases, with 15 bases left in between. CDR1 and CDR2 (germline): SGHKS, YYEKEE (reference sequence). This CDR3 comprises 13 residues. CDR3 DNA: TGTGCCAGCAGCACCCTTGGGGGGATGGAGCAGTTCTTC. Its protein product is CASSTLGGMEQFF.

This chain joins TRBV7-2 and TRBJ2-7, with TRBD2 matching 12 bases. In germline, CDR1 is SGHTA, CDR2 FQGNSA. The CDR3 runs to 14 residues. The V and J ends lost 4 bases and 4 bases, in that order; junction bases with no gene match: 2. The CDR3 coding sequence is TGTGCCAGCAGCTCGGGACTAGCGGGTTACGAGCAGTACTTC. Translated: CASSSGLAGYEQYF.

The J gene is TRBJ2-5, the V gene TRBV7-3, with D uncertain. The CDR3 spans 15 residues. The germline V gene encodes CDR1 SGHTA and CDR2 FQGTGA. Trimming stripped 2 bases from V and 2 bases from J, with 12 bases between. This CDR3 is CASSLLGSDQETQYF. In DNA form, the CDR3 reads TGTGCCAGCAGCTTATTAGGGTCAGATCAAGAGACCCAGTACTTC.

In this sample, this clone turned up once. The chain is built from TRBV3-1 (or the pseudogene TRBV3-2) and TRBJ1-2, with unresolved D. With 3 bases removed from V and 3 bases from J, the gap between germline ends came to 11 bases. Germline CDR1 reads LGHDT; CDR2 reads YNNKEL (reference sequence). The length of the CDR3 is 14 residues. The CDR3 DNA follows: TGTGCCAGCAGCCACCAAACAGCTTACTATGGCTACACCTTC. Translated, it gives CASSHQTAYYGYTF.

The V call is TRBV11-2, the J call TRBJ2-7, with 9 nucleotides matching TRBD2. This CDR3 contains 18 residues. Per germline, CDR1 SGHAT and CDR2 FQNNGV. Trimming cost V 1 base and J 5 bases; bases outside gene matches: 15. Here the CDR3 DNA reads TGTGCCAGCAGCTTAGTTACTACACCGGGACTAGCCTTCGACGAGCAGTACTTC. The encoded protein is CASSLVTTPGLAFDEQYF.

The chain uses TRBV27 and TRBJ2-7, with TRBD1 identical over 9 bases. The CDR3 runs 16 residues. CDR1 and CDR2 (germline): MNHEY, SMNVEV (reference sequence). J was trimmed by 2 bases and V by 2 bases; bases with no gene match: 7. CDR3 sequence (DNA): TGTGCCAGCAGTTTAGTTTCGGGACAGGGCCCCTACGAGCAGTACTTC. This translates into CASSLVSGQGPYEQYF.

The chain employs TRBV4-2 and TRBJ1-6; a weak D match, TRBD1 (6 bases). Germline loops: CDR1 LGHNA, CDR2 YNFKEQ. The V end was cut by 0 bases, the J end by 5 bases, with 14 bases between. The CDR3 is made up of 17 amino acids. As DNA, the CDR3 is TGTGCCAGCAGCCAAGATGGGGGGCTAGGGAATAATTCACCCCTCCACTTT. Its protein is CASSQDGGLGNNSPLHF.

The chain combines TRBV7-3 with TRBJ2-3; D possibly corresponds to TRBD2 (6 bases). Germline CDR1 reads SGHTA; CDR2 reads FQGTGA. This CDR3 has 15 residues. The V gene lost 0 bases and the J gene lost 7 bases, with 14 bases spanning the gap. The CDR3 nucleotides read TGTGCCAGCAGCTTAACAGGGGACTCTATCCATACGCAGTATTTT. Protein sequence: CASSLTGDSIHTQYF.

The J gene is TRBJ2-4, the V gene TRBV6-6; perhaps TRBD2 as D (7 bases). V lost 5 bases to trimming and J lost 0 bases, with 20 bases between them. The V gene's germline CDR1 is MNHNY and CDR2 SVGAGI (reference sequence). The CDR3 has 18 amino acids. As DNA, the CDR3 is TGTGCCAGCAGTCGTGTTGGAGGGGGGGTAATAGCCAAAAACATTCAGTACTTC. This encodes CASSRVGGGVIAKNIQYF.

This clone came up a few times. The rearrangement uses TRBV25-1 and TRBJ2-2; TRBD1 matches 10 bases. This CDR3 region has 15 residues. J was trimmed by 3 bases and V by 4 bases; bases with no gene match: 2. Germline CDR1 is MGHDK and CDR2 is SYGVNS. This CDR3 is CASSAGTGDTGELFF. The CDR3 bases are TGTGCCAGCAGTGCCGGGACAGGGGACACCGGGGAGCTGTTTTTT.